This T cell receptor beta chain was obtained from a study of shared clonotypes between healthy human individuals (dated by TCRdb to the early 2020s). Background on the whole study: Three men and a couple of women, aged 18 to 49 years, made up the cohort. The study deeply sequenced blood TCR repertoires of five healthy adults to estimate repertoire size and the extent of clonotype sharing between individuals. Different laboratories and diverse techniques were used to prepare libraries and sequence TCR repertoires, to increase sequencing depth and limit assay-specific biases. Between about 0.94 and 8.9 billion PBMCs per donor were obtained by leukapheresis. Paper-wide results and their limitations: Sampling was limited to blood, and TCR repertoires in tissue likely differ from TCR repertoires in blood. The small number of donors limited the genetic and exposure-history diversity represented. Based on pairwise subsampling, the degree of clonotype sharing among donors was expected to be affected by sequencing depth.

Using the deep immunoSEQ assay, TCR CDR3 regions were amplified from genomic DNA by multiplex PCR. Genomic DNA extracted from each cell subset was distributed evenly over all wells of several immunoSEQ 96-well plates, and each plate served as one replicate. For unsorted PBMC, each replicate PCR was loaded with 300 ng genomic DNA, equivalent to about 33,000 T cell genomes. Ten immunoSEQ deep assay plates were used to sequence unsorted PBMC genomic DNA. Purified libraries were measured with a Qubit 3.0 fluorometer, size-checked on a Bioanalyzer 2100, and measured again with the KAPA Library Quantification kit. Each immunoSEQ 96-well plate was sequenced on its own single-read 150-cycle Illumina NextSeq 550 flow cell. On the study's bioinformatics: The immunoSEQ output contained only junctional sequences without quality scores, so filtering could not match that applied to full-length reads. To assign V/J genes and CDR3, sequences were annotated using PyIR, a Python wrapper for IgBLAST v1.9, with IMGT germline references. Reads were removed for weak V/J assignments (E-value above 1e-6), missing CDR3, stop codons, out-of-frame junctions, or ambiguous translated residues. V3J clonotypes were defined as sequences sharing an identical inferred V gene, J gene, and CDR3 amino acid sequence. To compute the percentage overlap between repertoires, the number of shared unique clonotypes was divided by the size of the smaller repertoire. Repertoire richness was assessed with RTK rarefaction, the Chao1 estimator, and Recon v2.1 estimates of unobserved clonotypes. The table was pulled from immuneACCESS by TCRdb, which kept in-frame rearrangements only. Such tables lose some clones; where checked, under half of the loss comes from unresolved V genes, and the rest has no known cause. The V and J calls and clone size come from that table; D and trimming were worked out from the DNA. The sample table records about half a million clones; around 79% of these occur just once. The biggest ten clones account for about 12% of the sample.

Healthy HIV-negative adults with no recently reported acute infections or vaccinations were included as donors. All donors were Caucasian adults living in Nashville, Tennessee, USA. In the unsorted samples, 70 million to 95 million PBMCs were counted, and genomic DNA was extracted using the QIAamp DNA Blood Mini kit. Blood was obtained by leukapheresis, after which PBMCs were separated by Ficoll-Histopaque density gradient centrifugation and cryopreserved in liquid nitrogen vapor phase. Points on this clone: The clone's antigen remains unknown. No base-level quality is on record; no much larger clone is a single base apart.

Relative to germline, V is 3 bases shorter and J is 1 base shorter, with 11 bases between their ends. According to the germline V gene, CDR1 reads KGHSH and CDR2 reads LQKENI. The CDR3 runs 15 residues from the cysteine to the phenylalanine. The sequence is cut down to CDR3 DNA, 45 bases in frame from base 1. This receptor was taken from a woman between 40 and 55 years old in good health. Some clones in this sample may be carry-over from other donors' samples. Sequenced: PBMCs. The V and J segments used are TRBV18 and TRBJ2-3; the D gene is not confidently resolved. The DNA sequence is given as TGTGCCAGCTCACCCCCGACGGCCCGCACAGATACGCAGTATTTT. This is translated as CASSPPTARTDTQYF. The full variable domain, completed from the reference TRBV18 and TRBJ2-3 proteins outside the CDR3, reads NAGVMQNPRHLVRRRGQEARLRCSPMKGHSHVYWYRQLPEEGLKFMVYLQKENIIDESGMPKERFSAEFPKEGPSILRIQQVVRGDSAAYFCASSPPTARTDTQYFGPGTRLTVL.